Listed here is a single TCR beta chain. One end of the junction fails to match germline, which may point to a read error. Germline CDR1 reads SEHNR; CDR2 reads FQNEAQ (reference sequence). The CDR3 loop spans 12 amino acids. The PCR ran on 60 Vbeta and 13 Jbeta primers. Clones were read by immunoSEQ multiplex PCR, and TCRdb kept only the in-frame ones, dropping some. The repertoire holds 160,000 or so clones, with 80% as singletons. The entry originates in a study of cytomegalovirus exposure and HLA in healthy donors. This clonotype originated in a male donor in good health and CMV-seropositive. The genes are TRBV7-9 and TRBJ2-7; D is uncertain. The specimen sequenced was PBMCs. The CDR3 sequence is CSSSFGLYEQYF. CDR3 coding DNA: TGTTCCAGCAGCTTTGGGCTGTACGAGCAGTACTTC.